This is a list of T cell receptor beta chains from one sample in a study of response to subunit inactivated influenza vaccine. TCRdb analysed the RT-PCR reads with MiXCR anew, one entry per CDR3 protein. The data hold some 500,000 distinct CDR3 sequences, with about 15% observed a single time. Sequencing was performed on CD4+ T cells sorted from PBMCs, taken 23 to 25 months after vaccination. Receptors were obtained from a man aged 45-69 years who received an inactivated influenza vaccine. The CDR3 runs from the conserved cysteine through the conserved F or W. D genes are given only for firm matches. Where a row states a size, it is once, few, many or the class of an expanded clone; other rows omit it.

clone size,V gene,D gene,J gene,CDR3 protein,CDR3 DNA
few,TRBV10-3,-,TRBJ2-7,CAIKIESGGHYEQYF,TGTGCCATCAAAATTGAAAGCGGAGGTCACTACGAGCAGTACTTC
-,TRBV6-5,-,TRBJ2-1,CASSYGDNEQFF,TGTGCCAGCAGTTACGGGGACAATGAGCAGTTCTTC
few,TRBV29-1,TRBD1,TRBJ1-2,CSAWTGEEHYTF,TGCAGCGCCTGGACAGGGGAAGAGCACTACACCTTC
many,TRBV9,-,TRBJ2-3,CASSVATDTQYF,TGTGCCAGCAGCGTAGCTACAGATACGCAGTATTTT
few,TRBV9,TRBD2,TRBJ2-2,CASSPLAGGTTGELFF,TGTGCCAGCAGTCCCCTAGCGGGGGGCACCACCGGGGAGCTGTTTTTT
-,TRBV12-3/TRBV12-4,TRBD2,TRBJ2-7,CASSLRAGVSYEQYF,TGTGCCAGCAGCCTAAGAGCGGGAGTAAGCTACGAGCAGTACTTC
-,TRBV9,-,TRBJ2-7,CASSVGQGLASGEQYF,TGTGCCAGCAGCGTAGGGCAGGGGTTGGCCTCTGGTGAGCAGTACTTC
many,TRBV19,-,TRBJ2-5,CASSPGVFETQYF,TGTGCCAGTAGTCCCGGTGTTTTCGAGACCCAGTACTTC
-,TRBV12-3/TRBV12-4,TRBD1,TRBJ2-5,CASSYYKGATQYF,TGTGCCAGCAGTTATTATAAGGGGGCGACCCAGTACTTC
-,TRBV5-1,TRBD1,TRBJ2-5,CASSRRTGSETQYF,TGCGCCAGCAGCCGGCGGACAGGGTCAGAGACCCAGTACTTC
-,TRBV29-1,TRBD1,TRBJ2-7,CSGTETGVGEQYF,TGCAGCGGAACTGAAACAGGGGTCGGGGAGCAGTACTTC
many,TRBV10-3,TRBD2,TRBJ2-3,CAIRGTSGPTDTQYF,TGTGCCATCAGGGGGACTAGCGGACCCACAGATACGCAGTATTTT
many,TRBV10-3,-,TRBJ1-5,CAISEGADQPQHF,TGTGCCATCAGTGAGGGGGCTGATCAGCCCCAGCATTTT
few,TRBV25-1,-,TRBJ1-2,CLNRDTQSHGYTF,TGTTTAAATCGGGACACCCAGAGTCATGGCTACACCTTC
-,TRBV18,TRBD2,TRBJ2-1,CASSPASGGINEQFF,TGTGCCAGCTCACCTGCTAGCGGGGGGATTAATGAGCAGTTCTTC
few,TRBV9,-,TRBJ2-2,CASSVGSVDTGELFF,TGTGCCAGCAGCGTCGGGAGCGTTGACACCGGGGAGCTGTTTTTT
few,TRBV12-3/TRBV12-4,-,TRBJ1-1,CASSGQGKDTEAFF,TGTGCCAGCAGTGGGCAGGGTAAAGACACTGAAGCTTTCTTT
-,TRBV3-1,TRBD1,TRBJ1-2,CASSLGQASISGYTF,TGTGCCAGCAGCCTCGGACAGGCCTCCATATCTGGCTACACCTTC
-,TRBV7-2,-,TRBJ1-5,CASSLGGTVSNQPQHF,TGTGCCAGCAGCTTAGGAGGGACGGTTAGCAATCAGCCCCAGCATTTT
-,TRBV5-8,-,TRBJ2-2,CASSPLGGELFF,TGTGCCAGCAGCCCCCTGGGTGGGGAGCTGTTTTTT
-,TRBV11-2,TRBD2,TRBJ2-3,CASSLRIAGSTDTQYF,TGTGCCAGCAGCCTCCGAATAGCGGGGAGCACAGATACGCAGTATTTT
-,TRBV30,TRBD2,TRBJ2-1,CAWSVPISSGGHDEQFF,TGTGCCTGGAGTGTACCAATTTCTAGCGGGGGGCACGATGAGCAGTTCTTC
-,TRBV7-9,-,TRBJ1-2,CASSSQGMGYTF,TGTGCCAGCAGCTCACAGGGTATGGGCTACACCTTC
many,TRBV5-1,TRBD1,TRBJ1-2,CASSTTGGSYTF,TGCGCCAGCAGCACAACAGGGGGTAGCTACACCTTC
-,TRBV6-1,-,TRBJ2-5,CASRLHRDQETQYF,TGTGCCAGCAGACTCCACAGGGATCAAGAGACCCAGTACTTC
-,TRBV7-2,TRBD2,TRBJ2-1,CASSPAGLASEQFF,TGTGCCAGCAGCCCAGCGGGACTAGCTAGTGAGCAGTTCTTC
-,TRBV7-9,TRBD1,TRBJ1-2,CASSLGRQGGYGYTF,TGTGCCAGCAGCTTAGGCCGACAGGGGGGCTATGGCTACACCTTC
few,TRBV6-5,-,TRBJ2-7,CASSYSSSSYEQYF,TGTGCCAGCAGTTACTCGTCTTCATCCTACGAGCAGTACTTC
few,TRBV29-1,-,TRBJ1-1,CSVGVGQTEAFF,TGCAGCGTTGGTGTGGGGCAAACTGAAGCTTTCTTT
-,TRBV5-1,-,TRBJ2-5,CASSLRTGFMETQYF,TGCGCCAGCAGCTTACGAACAGGGTTTATGGAGACCCAGTACTTC
-,TRBV29-1,-,TRBJ1-4,CSASLGTNEKLFF,TGCAGCGCCTCCCTGGGAACTAATGAAAAACTGTTTTTT
few,TRBV20-1,-,TRBJ1-1,CSARSRARGTEAFF,TGCAGTGCGAGAAGCCGGGCTCGTGGCACTGAAGCTTTCTTT
many,TRBV12-3/TRBV12-4,-,TRBJ2-3,CASSLPRGHATDTQYF,TGTGCCAGCAGTTTACCCCGGGGCCACGCCACAGATACGCAGTATTTT
-,TRBV4-3,-,TRBJ1-1,CASSQTGRAGTEAFF,TGCGCCAGCAGCCAAACCGGGCGGGCGGGCACTGAAGCTTTCTTT
few,TRBV2,-,TRBJ2-5,CASSEFGAYQETQYF,TGTGCCAGCAGTGAATTTGGGGCCTACCAAGAGACCCAGTACTTC
-,TRBV11-2,TRBD2,TRBJ2-3,CASSLFLVAGGPGTDTQYF,TGTGCCAGCAGCTTATTTTTGGTAGCGGGGGGCCCTGGCACAGATACGCAGTATTTT
few,TRBV20-1,TRBD1,TRBJ2-1,CSAWTGGREQFF,TGCAGTGCTTGGACAGGGGGTCGGGAGCAGTTCTTC
-,TRBV10-3,-,TRBJ1-2,CAISEPGSVGGYTF,TGTGCCATCAGTGAGCCTGGAAGTGTCGGTGGCTACACCTTC
-,TRBV29-1,TRBD2,TRBJ2-4,CSVRTSGIPIQYF,TGCAGCGTTCGGACTAGCGGGATTCCCATTCAGTACTTC
-,TRBV29-1,-,TRBJ2-3,CSVLSWQDTQYF,TGCAGCGTCCTAAGCTGGCAAGATACGCAGTATTTT
many,TRBV12-3/TRBV12-4,-,TRBJ2-1,CASRVSDNEQFF,TGTGCCAGCAGAGTTTCGGACAATGAGCAGTTCTTC
few,TRBV7-2,TRBD1,TRBJ1-1,CASSAGQVNTEAFF,TGTGCCAGCAGCGCCGGACAGGTGAACACTGAAGCTTTCTTT
-,TRBV4-3,-,TRBJ2-3,CASSQGDSGGTQYF,TGCGCCAGCAGCCAAGGGGATTCGGGTGGTACGCAGTATTTT
few,TRBV12-3/TRBV12-4,-,TRBJ2-5,CASSAGQVQETQYF,TGTGCCAGCAGTGCTGGACAAGTCCAGGAGACCCAGTACTTC
few,TRBV28,-,TRBJ2-2,CASSLPRVYGELFF,TGTGCCAGCAGTTTACCCAGGGTGTACGGGGAGCTGTTTTTT
few,TRBV24-1,-,TRBJ2-7,CATSDSQVYEQYF,TGTGCCACCAGTGACTCACAGGTGTACGAGCAGTACTTC
-,TRBV2,TRBD1,TRBJ2-1,CASRLQGAWEQFF,TGTGCCAGCAGACTTCAGGGGGCGTGGGAGCAGTTCTTC
many,TRBV10-3,-,TRBJ2-3,CAISQETDTQYF,TGTGCCATCAGCCAAGAAACAGATACGCAGTATTTT
-,TRBV25-1,-,TRBJ2-3,CASSLTNLPGTDTQYF,TGTGCCAGCAGCCTCACCAACCTACCCGGCACAGATACGCAGTATTTT
-,TRBV9,TRBD2,TRBJ2-1,CASSVEPGAGAREQFF,TGTGCCAGCAGCGTAGAACCAGGAGCGGGAGCCCGTGAGCAGTTCTTC
few,TRBV9,-,TRBJ1-1,CASSVDIRRTEAFF,TGTGCCAGCAGCGTAGATATACGGCGGACTGAAGCTTTCTTT
-,TRBV20-1,-,TRBJ2-3,CSAHPWYTDTQYF,TGCAGTGCCCACCCTTGGTACACAGATACGCAGTATTTT
-,TRBV5-8,-,TRBJ2-2,CASSLGLVRTGELFF,TGTGCCAGCAGCTTGGGACTAGTCCGTACCGGGGAGCTGTTTTTT
few,TRBV6-2/TRBV6-3,TRBD1,TRBJ2-2,CASSGQGASTGELFF,TGTGCCAGCAGCGGACAGGGGGCTAGCACCGGGGAGCTGTTTTTT
many,TRBV28,-,TRBJ2-7,CASSRRYEQYF,TGTGCCAGCAGTCGCCGTTACGAGCAGTACTTC
few,TRBV4-1,TRBD1,TRBJ1-2,CASSPRDSPSYGYTF,TGCGCCAGCAGCCCGCGGGACAGTCCTTCCTATGGCTACACCTTC
-,TRBV6-5,-,TRBJ2-3,CASSYSEDLTDTQYF,TGTGCCAGCAGTTACTCTGAGGATCTCACAGATACGCAGTATTTT
few,TRBV24-1,-,TRBJ1-5,CATSDAGVSNQPQHF,TGTGCCACCAGTGATGCGGGGGTCAGCAATCAGCCCCAGCATTTT